The present T cell receptor (beta chain) was sequenced within a study of blood T cell repertoires in COVID-19. At the level of the study: From T cells, B-cell-depleted T cells, or PBMCs came the material, which was cDNA or gDNA.

The germline V gene has CDR1 SGHKS and CDR2 YYEKEE (reference sequence). This CDR3 spans 11 amino acids. V was trimmed by 7 bases and J by 2 bases, leaving 4 bases between them. Using immunoSEQ multiplex PCR, the repertoire was profiled, and TCRdb retains in-frame clones only, with some absent. The sample records some 250,000 clones, more than 75% being singletons. A few counts support this clone. The material sequenced was peripheral blood. V and J are TRBV5-5 and TRBJ1-5, with D unclear. The TCR was taken from a woman aged 40 to 50 who had recovered from COVID-19. The CDR3: CASHGNQPQHF. The CDR3 DNA follows: TGTGCCAGCCATGGCAATCAGCCCCAGCATTTT.